Listed below are T cell receptor beta chains from one sample, sequenced in a study of blood T cell repertoires in COVID-19. The data were produced by immunoSEQ multiplex PCR, yet TCRdb's version contains in-frame clones alone and is incomplete. The sample shows 110,000 to 150,000 clones, around 82% of them seen only once. Sequenced: PBMCs or T cells enriched from blood (not recorded which). All receptors come from a woman between 45 and 60 years old who had recovered from COVID-19. Both conserved end residues are part of each CDR3. A D gene is named only where the DNA matches it firmly. Clone size appears in some rows only: once, few, many, or a class for an expanded clone.

CDR3 protein: CASSLSAGKANTHNEQFF
CDR3 DNA: TGTGCCAGCAGCTTGTCAGCAGGGAAGGCTAATACCCACAATGAGCAGTTCTTC
V gene: TRBV7-2
D gene: -
J gene: TRBJ2-1
clone size: -
CDR3 length: 18

CDR3 protein: CASSRTAVSTDTQYF
CDR3 DNA: TGTGCCAGCAGCAGGACAGCCGTTAGCACAGATACGCAGTATTTT
V gene: TRBV5-8
D gene: -
J gene: TRBJ2-3
clone size: -
CDR3 length: 15

CDR3 protein: CASSPTSATYEQYF
CDR3 DNA: TGTGCCAGCAGCCCGACTAGCGCAACATACGAGCAGTACTTC
V gene: TRBV7-9
D gene: TRBD2
J gene: TRBJ2-7
clone size: -
CDR3 length: 14

CDR3 protein: CASSRRSHEGNTIYF
CDR3 DNA: TGTGCCAGCAGCCGCCGGTCCCATGAAGGAAACACCATATATTTT
V gene: TRBV28
D gene: -
J gene: TRBJ1-3
clone size: -
CDR3 length: 15

CDR3 protein: CASLLSGGVQGSTEAFF
CDR3 DNA: TGTGCCAGCTTACTTTCAGGGGGAGTCCAAGGGAGCACTGAAGCTTTCTTT
V gene: TRBV28
D gene: TRBD1
J gene: TRBJ1-1
clone size: -
CDR3 length: 17

CDR3 protein: CASSLSLVMRDEQYF
CDR3 DNA: TGTGCCAGCAGCTTATCGCTGGTGATGAGAGACGAGCAGTACTTC
V gene: TRBV7-6
D gene: -
J gene: TRBJ2-7
clone size: -
CDR3 length: 15

CDR3 protein: CASSPASFQETQYF
CDR3 DNA: TGTGCCAGCAGCCCTGCTAGTTTCCAAGAGACCCAGTACTTC
V gene: TRBV6-2/TRBV6-3
D gene: -
J gene: TRBJ2-5
clone size: -
CDR3 length: 14

CDR3 protein: CASSSLVNTEAFF
CDR3 DNA: TGTGCCAGCAGCTCACTAGTGAACACTGAAGCTTTCTTT
V gene: TRBV7-7
D gene: -
J gene: TRBJ1-1
clone size: -
CDR3 length: 13

CDR3 protein: CASSQGLRGTGELFF
CDR3 DNA: TGCGCCAGCAGCCAAGGCCTGCGCGGCACCGGGGAGCTGTTTTTT
V gene: TRBV4-1
D gene: -
J gene: TRBJ2-2
clone size: -
CDR3 length: 15

CDR3 protein: CASRDLGATEAFF
CDR3 DNA: TGTGCCAGCAGGGACTTGGGGGCCACTGAAGCTTTCTTT
V gene: TRBV7-9
D gene: -
J gene: TRBJ1-1
clone size: -
CDR3 length: 13

CDR3 protein: CASSQPGGLNEQYF
CDR3 DNA: TGTGCCAGCAGCCAACCAGGGGGCTTGAACGAGCAGTACTTC
V gene: TRBV3-1/TRBV3-2
D gene: TRBD1
J gene: TRBJ2-7
clone size: -
CDR3 length: 14

CDR3 protein: CASNFAGVGNQPQHF
CDR3 DNA: TGTGCCAGCAACTTTGCGGGGGTAGGCAATCAGCCCCAGCATTTT
V gene: TRBV28
D gene: -
J gene: TRBJ1-5
clone size: -
CDR3 length: 15

CDR3 protein: CASSGLGTDTQYF
CDR3 DNA: TGTGCCAGCTCAGGGCTTGGCACAGATACGCAGTATTTT
V gene: TRBV18
D gene: -
J gene: TRBJ2-3
clone size: once
CDR3 length: 13

CDR3 protein: CASSVATGYTEAFF
CDR3 DNA: TGTGCCAGCAGCGTAGCTACAGGGTACACTGAAGCTTTCTTT
V gene: TRBV9
D gene: -
J gene: TRBJ1-1
clone size: -
CDR3 length: 14

CDR3 protein: CASSRQGAGANVLTF
CDR3 DNA: TGTGCCAGCAGTCGACAGGGGGCTGGGGCCAACGTCCTGACTTTC
V gene: TRBV25-1
D gene: TRBD1
J gene: TRBJ2-6
clone size: -
CDR3 length: 15

CDR3 protein: CASSIRDRDDEQFF
CDR3 DNA: TGTGCCAGTAGTATCCGGGACAGGGACGATGAGCAGTTCTTC
V gene: TRBV19
D gene: TRBD1
J gene: TRBJ2-1
clone size: once
CDR3 length: 14

CDR3 protein: CASSFYPGELFF
CDR3 DNA: TGTGCCAGCAGTTTCTATCCCGGGGAGCTGTTTTTT
V gene: TRBV12-3/TRBV12-4
D gene: -
J gene: TRBJ2-2
clone size: many
CDR3 length: 12

CDR3 protein: CASSYISGANTGELFF
CDR3 DNA: TGTGCCAGCAGCTACATTAGCGGGGCGAACACCGGGGAGCTGTTTTTT
V gene: TRBV5-8
D gene: TRBD2
J gene: TRBJ2-2
clone size: -
CDR3 length: 16

CDR3 protein: CASSSGHSQPQHF
CDR3 DNA: TGTGCCAGCAGTTCCGGACATTCACAGCCCCAGCATTTT
V gene: TRBV6-2/TRBV6-3
D gene: -
J gene: TRBJ1-5
clone size: -
CDR3 length: 13

CDR3 protein: CASSPGSEGWNEQFF
CDR3 DNA: TGTGCCAGCAGCCCCGGGTCGGAGGGCTGGAATGAGCAGTTCTTC
V gene: TRBV7-2
D gene: -
J gene: TRBJ2-1
clone size: once
CDR3 length: 15

CDR3 protein: CASSPSRGDEQFF
CDR3 DNA: TGTGCCAGCAGCCCCTCCCGGGGTGATGAGCAGTTCTTC
V gene: TRBV7-2
D gene: -
J gene: TRBJ2-1
clone size: -
CDR3 length: 13

CDR3 protein: CASSLRPGTSGVGEQFF
CDR3 DNA: TGTGCCAGCAGCTTACGACCGGGGACTAGCGGGGTCGGCGAGCAGTTCTTC
V gene: TRBV7-2
D gene: TRBD2
J gene: TRBJ2-1
clone size: -
CDR3 length: 17

CDR3 protein: CASSPEGALNYGYTF
CDR3 DNA: TGCGCCAGCAGCCCGGAAGGGGCTTTGAACTATGGCTACACCTTC
V gene: TRBV4-1
D gene: -
J gene: TRBJ1-2
clone size: -
CDR3 length: 15

CDR3 protein: CASSRQGVFQLVETQYF
CDR3 DNA: TGTGCCAGCAGCCGACAGGGGGTGTTTCAATTGGTGGAGACCCAGTACTTC
V gene: TRBV7-9
D gene: TRBD1
J gene: TRBJ2-5
clone size: -
CDR3 length: 17

CDR3 protein: CASSTGLGSDTQYF
CDR3 DNA: TGTGCCAGCTCAACAGGGTTGGGTTCAGATACGCAGTATTTT
V gene: TRBV18
D gene: -
J gene: TRBJ2-3
clone size: -
CDR3 length: 14

CDR3 protein: CASSVRPRGTSGNTIYF
CDR3 DNA: TGTGCCAGCAGCGTACGCCCCAGGGGAACCTCTGGAAACACCATATATTTT
V gene: TRBV9
D gene: -
J gene: TRBJ1-3
clone size: once
CDR3 length: 17

CDR3 protein: CASSPSTRGPNTEAFF
CDR3 DNA: TGCGCCAGCAGCCCTAGCACCAGGGGCCCGAACACTGAAGCTTTCTTT
V gene: TRBV5-1
D gene: -
J gene: TRBJ1-1
clone size: -
CDR3 length: 16

CDR3 protein: CASSSRVQGYSNQPQHF
CDR3 DNA: TGTGCCAGCAGCTCTAGGGTACAGGGGTATAGCAATCAGCCCCAGCATTTT
V gene: TRBV7-2
D gene: TRBD1
J gene: TRBJ1-5
clone size: few
CDR3 length: 17

CDR3 protein: CASSKDRGRGELFF
CDR3 DNA: TGTGCCAGCAGTAAGGACAGGGGTCGCGGGGAGCTGTTTTTT
V gene: TRBV6-6
D gene: TRBD1
J gene: TRBJ2-2
clone size: -
CDR3 length: 14